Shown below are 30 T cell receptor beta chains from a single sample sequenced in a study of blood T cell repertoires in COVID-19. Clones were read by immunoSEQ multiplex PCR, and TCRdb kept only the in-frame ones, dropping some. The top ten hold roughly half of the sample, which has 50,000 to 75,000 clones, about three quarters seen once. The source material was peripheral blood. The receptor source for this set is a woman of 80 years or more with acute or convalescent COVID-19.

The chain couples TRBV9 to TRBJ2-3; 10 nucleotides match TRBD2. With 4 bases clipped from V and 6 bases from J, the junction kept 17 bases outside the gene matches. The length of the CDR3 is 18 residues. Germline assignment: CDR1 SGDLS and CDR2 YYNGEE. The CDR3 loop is CASSPAVGLAGVGDTQYF. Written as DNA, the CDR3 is TGTGCCAGCAGCCCAGCGGTGGGGCTAGCGGGAGTAGGTGATACGCAGTATTTT.

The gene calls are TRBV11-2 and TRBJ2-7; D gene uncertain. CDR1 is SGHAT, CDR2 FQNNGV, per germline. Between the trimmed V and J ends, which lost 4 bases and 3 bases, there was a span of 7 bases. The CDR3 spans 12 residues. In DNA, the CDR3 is TGTGCCAGCAGCTCCTATAGCTACGAGCAGTACTTC. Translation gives CASSSYSYEQYF. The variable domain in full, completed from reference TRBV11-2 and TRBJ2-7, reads EAGVAQSPRYKIIEKRQSVAFWCNPISGHATLYWYQQILGQGPKLLIQFQNNGVVDDSQLPKDRFSAERLKGVDSTLKIQPAKLEDSAVYLCASSSYSYEQYFGPGTRLTVT.

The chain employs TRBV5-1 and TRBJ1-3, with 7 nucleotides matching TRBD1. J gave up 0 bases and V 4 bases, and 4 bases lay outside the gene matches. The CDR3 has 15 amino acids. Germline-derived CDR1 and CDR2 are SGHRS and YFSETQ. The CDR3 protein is CASSTGTASGNTIYF. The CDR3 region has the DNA TGCGCCAGCAGCACCGGGACAGCCTCTGGAAACACCATATATTTT.

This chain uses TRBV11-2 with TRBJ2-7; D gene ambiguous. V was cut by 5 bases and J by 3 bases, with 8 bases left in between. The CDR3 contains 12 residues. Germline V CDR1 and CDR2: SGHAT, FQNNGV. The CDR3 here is CASSHKLYEQYF. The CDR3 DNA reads TGTGCCAGCAGCCATAAACTCTACGAGCAGTACTTC. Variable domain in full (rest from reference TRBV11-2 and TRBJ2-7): EAGVAQSPRYKIIEKRQSVAFWCNPISGHATLYWYQQILGQGPKLLIQFQNNGVVDDSQLPKDRFSAERLKGVDSTLKIQPAKLEDSAVYLCASSHKLYEQYFGPGTRLTVT.

The CDR3 sequence is CASSPGLADSTDTQYF. The CDR3 DNA reads as TGTGCCAGCAGCCCAGGACTAGCGGATAGCACAGATACGCAGTATTTT. The rearrangement uses TRBV11-3 and TRBJ2-3, with 10 bases aligning to TRBD2. J gave up 0 bases and V 5 bases, and 5 bases lay outside the gene matches. The germline CDR1 and CDR2 sequences are SGHNT and YENEEA. CDR3 length equals 16 residues.

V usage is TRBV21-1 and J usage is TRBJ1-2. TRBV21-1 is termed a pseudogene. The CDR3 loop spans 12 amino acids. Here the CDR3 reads CASSQRRGGYTF. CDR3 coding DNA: TGTGCCAGCAGCCAAAGGCGAGGAGGCTACACCTTC.

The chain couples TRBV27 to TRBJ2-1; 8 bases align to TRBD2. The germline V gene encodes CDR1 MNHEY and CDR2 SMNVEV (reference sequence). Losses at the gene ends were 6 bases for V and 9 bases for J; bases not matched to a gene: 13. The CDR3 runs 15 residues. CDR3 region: CASSPSAGGIGEQFF. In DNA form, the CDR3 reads TGTGCCAGCAGCCCGTCTGCGGGAGGTATAGGTGAGCAGTTCTTC.

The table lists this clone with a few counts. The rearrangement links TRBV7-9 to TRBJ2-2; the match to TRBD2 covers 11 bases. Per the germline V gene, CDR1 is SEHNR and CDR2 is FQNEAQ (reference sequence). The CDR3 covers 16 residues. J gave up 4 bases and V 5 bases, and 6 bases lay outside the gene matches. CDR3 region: CASSVGLAGITGELFF. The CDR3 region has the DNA TGTGCCAGCAGCGTCGGACTAGCGGGCATCACCGGGGAGCTGTTTTTT. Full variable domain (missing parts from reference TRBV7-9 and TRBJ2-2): DTGVSQNPRHKITKRGQNVTFRCDPISEHNRLYWYRQTLGQGPEFLTYFQNEAQLEKSRLLSDRFSAERPKGSFSTLEIQRTEQGDSAMYLCASSVGLAGITGELFFGEGSRLTVL.

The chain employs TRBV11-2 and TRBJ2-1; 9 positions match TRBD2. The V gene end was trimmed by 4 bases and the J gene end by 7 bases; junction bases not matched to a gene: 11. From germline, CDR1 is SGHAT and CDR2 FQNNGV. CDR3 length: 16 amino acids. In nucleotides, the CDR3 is TGTGCCAGCAGCTGGTCGGCTAGCGGGGAGTGGAATGAGCAGTTCTTC. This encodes CASSWSASGEWNEQFF.

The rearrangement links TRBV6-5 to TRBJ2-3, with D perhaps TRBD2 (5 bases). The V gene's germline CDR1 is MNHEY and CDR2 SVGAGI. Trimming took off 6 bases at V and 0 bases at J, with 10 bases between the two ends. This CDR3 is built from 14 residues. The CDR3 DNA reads TGTGCCAGCAGAGAGGGTCATAGCACAGATACGCAGTATTTT. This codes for CASREGHSTDTQYF.

In DNA, the CDR3 is TGTGCCAGCAGTTCTCAGGGGGTAGGCTCCTACAATGAGCAGTTCTTC. Its translation is CASSSQGVGSYNEQFF. The chain recombines TRBV7-9 with TRBJ2-1, with 7 nucleotides matching TRBD1. The CDR3 covers 16 residues. Per the germline V gene, CDR1 is SEHNR and CDR2 is FQNEAQ (reference sequence). Trimming cost V 6 bases and J 0 bases; bases outside gene matches: 8.

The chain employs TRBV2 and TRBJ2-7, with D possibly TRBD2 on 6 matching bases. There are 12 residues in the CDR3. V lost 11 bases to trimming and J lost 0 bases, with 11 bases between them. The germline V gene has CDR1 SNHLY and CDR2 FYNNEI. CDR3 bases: TGTGCCGGAGGAGGGGACTCCTACGAGCAGTACTTC. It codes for CAGGGDSYEQYF.

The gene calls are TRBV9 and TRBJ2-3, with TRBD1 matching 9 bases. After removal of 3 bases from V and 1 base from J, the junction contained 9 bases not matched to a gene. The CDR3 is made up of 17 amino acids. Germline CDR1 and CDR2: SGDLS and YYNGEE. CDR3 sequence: CASSASDGDRGTDTQYF. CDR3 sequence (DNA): TGTGCCAGCAGCGCCTCGGATGGGGACAGGGGCACAGATACGCAGTATTTT.

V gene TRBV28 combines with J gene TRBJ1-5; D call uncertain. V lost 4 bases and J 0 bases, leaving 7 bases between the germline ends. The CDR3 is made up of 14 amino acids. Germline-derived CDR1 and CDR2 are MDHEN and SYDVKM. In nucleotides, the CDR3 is TGTGCCAGCAGTTCCTACTATAGCAATCAGCCCCAGCATTTT. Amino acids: CASSSYYSNQPQHF.

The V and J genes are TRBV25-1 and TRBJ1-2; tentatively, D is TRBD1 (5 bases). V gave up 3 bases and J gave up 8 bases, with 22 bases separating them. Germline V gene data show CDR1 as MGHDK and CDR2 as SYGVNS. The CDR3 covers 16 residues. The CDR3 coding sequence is TGTGCCAGCAGTGATTCGGTAGTCGTAGGGGTTGGAGGCTACACCTTC. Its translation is CASSDSVVVGVGGYTF.

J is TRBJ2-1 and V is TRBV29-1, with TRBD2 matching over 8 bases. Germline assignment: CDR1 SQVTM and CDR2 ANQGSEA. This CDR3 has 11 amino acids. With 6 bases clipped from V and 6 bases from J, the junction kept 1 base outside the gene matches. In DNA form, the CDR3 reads TGCAGCGTCACTAGCGGCAATGAGCAGTTCTTC. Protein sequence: CSVTSGNEQFF.

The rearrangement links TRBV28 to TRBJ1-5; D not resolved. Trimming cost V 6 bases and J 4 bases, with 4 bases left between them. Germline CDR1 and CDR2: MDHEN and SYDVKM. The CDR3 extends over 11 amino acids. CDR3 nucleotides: TGTGCCAGCAGGACTAATCAGCCCCAGCATTTT. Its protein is CASRTNQPQHF.

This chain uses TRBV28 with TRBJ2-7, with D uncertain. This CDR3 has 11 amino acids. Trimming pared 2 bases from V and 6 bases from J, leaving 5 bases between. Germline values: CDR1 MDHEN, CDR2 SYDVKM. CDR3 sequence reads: CASSLTREQYF. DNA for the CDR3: TGTGCCAGCAGTTTAACGCGCGAGCAGTACTTC.

The DNA of the CDR3 is TGTGCCAGCAGCATCACAGTGAACACTGAAGCTTTCTTT. This translates into CASSITVNTEAFF. The chain joins TRBV9 to TRBJ1-1; no clear D gene. Germline CDR1 SGDLS, CDR2 YYNGEE. The CDR3 covers 13 residues. V lost 4 bases to trimming and J lost 0 bases, with 7 bases between them.

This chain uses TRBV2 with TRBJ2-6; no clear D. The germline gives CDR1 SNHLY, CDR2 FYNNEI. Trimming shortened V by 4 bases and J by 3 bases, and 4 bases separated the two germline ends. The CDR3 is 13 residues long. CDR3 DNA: TGTGCCAGCAGTGCTAGTGGGGCCAACGTCCTGACTTTC. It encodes CASSASGANVLTF.

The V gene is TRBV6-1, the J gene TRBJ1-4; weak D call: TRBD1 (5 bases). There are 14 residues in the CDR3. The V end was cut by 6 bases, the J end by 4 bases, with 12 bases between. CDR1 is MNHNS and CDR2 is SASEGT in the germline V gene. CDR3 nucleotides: TGTGCCAGCAGGTCATCGGGGGATAATGAAAAACTGTTTTTT. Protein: CASRSSGDNEKLFF.

CDR3 sequence reads: CASSPPVPGGYTF. The CDR3 DNA reads TGTGCCAGCTCACCACCGGTCCCGGGAGGCTACACCTTC. J is TRBJ1-2 and V is TRBV18; no firm D call. The CDR3 runs to 13 residues. The ends were cut back, 0 bases at V and 8 bases at J, with 10 bases in the middle. The germline gives CDR1 KGHSH, CDR2 LQKENI.

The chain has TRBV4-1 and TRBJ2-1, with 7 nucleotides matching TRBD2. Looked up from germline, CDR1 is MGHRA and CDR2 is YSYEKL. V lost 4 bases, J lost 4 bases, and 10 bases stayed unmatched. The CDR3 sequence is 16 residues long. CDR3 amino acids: CASSPVVASGYNEQFF. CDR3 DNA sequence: TGCGCCAGCAGCCCAGTGGTGGCTAGCGGTTACAATGAGCAGTTCTTC.

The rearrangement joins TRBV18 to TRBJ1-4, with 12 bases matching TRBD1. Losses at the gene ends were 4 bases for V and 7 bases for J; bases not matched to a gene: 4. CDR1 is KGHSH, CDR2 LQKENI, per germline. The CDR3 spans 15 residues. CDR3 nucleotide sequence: TGTGCCAGCTCACGAGGGACAGGGGGCGGTGAAAAACTGTTTTTT. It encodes CASSRGTGGGEKLFF.

The chain's CDR3 is CASGVGLAFEAFF. The CDR3 region has the DNA TGTGCTAGTGGTGTCGGACTGGCCTTTGAAGCTTTCTTT. This chain links TRBV12-5 with TRBJ1-1, with no clear D. The CDR3 consists of 13 residues. Germline V lookup: CDR1 LGHNT, CDR2 FRNRAP. The ends were cut back, 5 bases at V and 7 bases at J, with 14 bases in the middle. Combining the CDR3 with reference TRBV12-5 and TRBJ1-1 gives the whole variable domain DARVTQTPRHKVTEMGQEVTMRCQPILGHNTVFWYRQTMMQGLELLAYFRNRAPLDDSGMPKDRFSAEMPDATLATLKIQPSEPRDSAVYFCASGVGLAFEAFFGQGTRLTVV.

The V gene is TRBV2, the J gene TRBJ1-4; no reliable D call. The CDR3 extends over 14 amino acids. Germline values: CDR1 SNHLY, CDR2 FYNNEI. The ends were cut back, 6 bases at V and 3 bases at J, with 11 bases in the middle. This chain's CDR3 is CASRLGTSNEKLFF. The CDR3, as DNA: TGTGCCAGCAGATTGGGCACCTCTAATGAAAAACTGTTTTTT.

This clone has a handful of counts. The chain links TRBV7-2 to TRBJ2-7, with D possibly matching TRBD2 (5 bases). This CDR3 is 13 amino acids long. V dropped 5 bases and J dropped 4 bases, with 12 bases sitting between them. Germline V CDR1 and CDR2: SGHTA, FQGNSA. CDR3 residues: CASSPRTGYEQYF. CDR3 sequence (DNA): TGTGCCAGCAGCCCGAGGACGGGGTACGAGCAGTACTTC. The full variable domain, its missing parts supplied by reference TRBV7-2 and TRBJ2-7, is GAGVSQSPSNKVTEKGKDVELRCDPISGHTALYWYRQSLGQGLEFLIYFQGNSAPDKSGLPSDRFSAERTGGSVSTLTIQRTQQEDSAVYLCASSPRTGYEQYFGPGTRLTVT.

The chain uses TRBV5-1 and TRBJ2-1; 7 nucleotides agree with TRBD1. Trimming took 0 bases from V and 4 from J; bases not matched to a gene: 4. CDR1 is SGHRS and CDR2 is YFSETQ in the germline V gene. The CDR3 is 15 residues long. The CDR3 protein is CASSLGDRNYNEQFF. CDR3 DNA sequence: TGCGCCAGCAGCTTGGGGGACAGAAATTACAATGAGCAGTTCTTC.

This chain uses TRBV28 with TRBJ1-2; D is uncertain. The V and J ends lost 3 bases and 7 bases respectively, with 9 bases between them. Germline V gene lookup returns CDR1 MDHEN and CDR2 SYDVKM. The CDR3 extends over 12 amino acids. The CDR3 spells CASSLEVGGYTF. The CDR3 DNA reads TGTGCCAGCAGTTTGGAGGTGGGTGGCTACACCTTC.

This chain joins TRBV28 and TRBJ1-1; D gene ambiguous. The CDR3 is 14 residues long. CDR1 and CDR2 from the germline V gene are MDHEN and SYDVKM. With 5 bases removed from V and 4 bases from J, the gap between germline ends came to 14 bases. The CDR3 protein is CASSPERRVTEAFF. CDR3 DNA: TGTGCCAGCAGTCCGGAGAGGAGGGTCACTGAAGCTTTCTTT.